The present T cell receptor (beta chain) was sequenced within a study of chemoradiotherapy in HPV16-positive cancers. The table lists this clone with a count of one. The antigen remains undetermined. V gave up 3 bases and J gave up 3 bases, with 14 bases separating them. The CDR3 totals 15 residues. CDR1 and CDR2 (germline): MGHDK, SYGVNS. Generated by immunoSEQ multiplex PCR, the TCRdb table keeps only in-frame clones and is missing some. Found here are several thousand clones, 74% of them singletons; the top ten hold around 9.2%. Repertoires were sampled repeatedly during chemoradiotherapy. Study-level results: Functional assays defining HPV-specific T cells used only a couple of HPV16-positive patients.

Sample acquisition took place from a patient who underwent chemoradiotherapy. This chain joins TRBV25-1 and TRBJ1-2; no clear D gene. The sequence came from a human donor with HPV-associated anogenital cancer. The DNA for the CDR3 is TGTGCCAGCAGTGATCTAATTCCGGGAGACTATGGCTACACCTTC. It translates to CASSDLIPGDYGYTF.